This T cell receptor beta chain was identified during a study of T cells after yellow fever vaccination. Overall study findings and caveats: Contaminants from the bulk population, in the form of abundant clonotypes, could be found in FACS-sorted repertoires. Weaker, the secondary response peaked sooner, at day 5 versus 15.

This clonotype was found many times. Its antigen is unknown. Germline CDR1 is SNHLY and CDR2 is FYNNEI. Trimming removed 5 bases from V and 9 bases from J; junction bases left unmatched: 4. This CDR3 spans 13 amino acids. MiXCR was run by TCRdb on the 5' RACE reads, yielding one entry per CDR3 protein. The repertoire holds 170,000 or so distinct CDR3 sequences, 6.2% seen once, with about 2.7% in the top ten. The V and J genes are TRBV2 and TRBJ2-1, with TRBD2 matching over 10 bases. The receptor comes from a man aged 18 to 29 who received the YFV17D yellow fever vaccine. The source material was CD4+ T cells sorted from PBMCs, sampled on the day of the first yellow fever vaccination. The DNA for the CDR3 is TGTGCCAGCAGTCCGGGACTAGCGTCTGAGCAGTTCTTC. It codes for CASSPGLASEQFF.